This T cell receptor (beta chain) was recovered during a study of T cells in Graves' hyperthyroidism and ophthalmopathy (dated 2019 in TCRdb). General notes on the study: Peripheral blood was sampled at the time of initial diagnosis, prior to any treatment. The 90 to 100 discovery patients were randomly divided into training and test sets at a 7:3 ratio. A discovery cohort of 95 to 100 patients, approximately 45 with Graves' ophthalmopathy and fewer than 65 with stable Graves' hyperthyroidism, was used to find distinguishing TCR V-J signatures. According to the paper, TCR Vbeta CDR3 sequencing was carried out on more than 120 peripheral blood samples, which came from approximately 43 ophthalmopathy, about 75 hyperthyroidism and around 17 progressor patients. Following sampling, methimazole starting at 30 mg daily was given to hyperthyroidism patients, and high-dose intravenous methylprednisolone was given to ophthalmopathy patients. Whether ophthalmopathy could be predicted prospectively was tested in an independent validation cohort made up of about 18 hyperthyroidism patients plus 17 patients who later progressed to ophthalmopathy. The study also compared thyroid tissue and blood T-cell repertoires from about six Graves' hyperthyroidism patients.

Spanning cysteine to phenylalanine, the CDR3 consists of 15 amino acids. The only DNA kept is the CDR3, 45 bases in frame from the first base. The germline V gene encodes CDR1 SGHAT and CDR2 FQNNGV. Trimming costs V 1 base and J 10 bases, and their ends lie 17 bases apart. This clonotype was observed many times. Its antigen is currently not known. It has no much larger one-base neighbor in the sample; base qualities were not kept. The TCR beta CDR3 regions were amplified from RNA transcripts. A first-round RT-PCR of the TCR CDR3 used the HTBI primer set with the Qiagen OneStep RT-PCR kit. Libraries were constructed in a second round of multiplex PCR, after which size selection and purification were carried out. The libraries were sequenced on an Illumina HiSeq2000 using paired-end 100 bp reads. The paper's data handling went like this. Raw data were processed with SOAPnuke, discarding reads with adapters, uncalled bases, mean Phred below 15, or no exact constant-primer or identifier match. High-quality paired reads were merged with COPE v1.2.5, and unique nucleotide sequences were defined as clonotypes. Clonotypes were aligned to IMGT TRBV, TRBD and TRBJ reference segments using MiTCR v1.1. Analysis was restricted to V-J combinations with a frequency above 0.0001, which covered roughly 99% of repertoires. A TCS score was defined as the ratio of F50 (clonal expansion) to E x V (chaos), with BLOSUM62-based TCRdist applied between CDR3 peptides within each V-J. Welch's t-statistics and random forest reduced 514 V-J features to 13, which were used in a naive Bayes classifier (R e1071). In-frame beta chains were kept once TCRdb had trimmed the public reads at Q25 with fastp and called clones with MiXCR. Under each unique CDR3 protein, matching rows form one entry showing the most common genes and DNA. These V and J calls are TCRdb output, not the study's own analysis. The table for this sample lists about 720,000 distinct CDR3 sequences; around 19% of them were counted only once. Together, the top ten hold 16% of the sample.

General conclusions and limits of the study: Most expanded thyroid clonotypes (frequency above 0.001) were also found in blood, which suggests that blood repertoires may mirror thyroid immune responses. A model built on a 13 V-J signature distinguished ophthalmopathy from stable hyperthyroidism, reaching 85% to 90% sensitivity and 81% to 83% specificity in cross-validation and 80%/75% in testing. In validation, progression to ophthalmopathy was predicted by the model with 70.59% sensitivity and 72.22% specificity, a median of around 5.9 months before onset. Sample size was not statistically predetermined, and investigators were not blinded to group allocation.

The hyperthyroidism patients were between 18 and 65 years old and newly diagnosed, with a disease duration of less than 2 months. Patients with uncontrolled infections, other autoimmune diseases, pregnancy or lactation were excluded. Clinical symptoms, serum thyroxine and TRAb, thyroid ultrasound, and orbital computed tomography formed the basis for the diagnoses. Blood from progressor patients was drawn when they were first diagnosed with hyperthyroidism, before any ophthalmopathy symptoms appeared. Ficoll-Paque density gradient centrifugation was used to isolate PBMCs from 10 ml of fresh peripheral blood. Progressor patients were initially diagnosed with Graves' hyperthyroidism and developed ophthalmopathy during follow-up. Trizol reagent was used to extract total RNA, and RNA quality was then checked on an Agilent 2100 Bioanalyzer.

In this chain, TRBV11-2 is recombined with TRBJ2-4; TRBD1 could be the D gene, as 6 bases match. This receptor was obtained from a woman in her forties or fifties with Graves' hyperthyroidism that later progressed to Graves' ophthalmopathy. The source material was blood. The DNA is TGTGCCAGCAGCTTAGGACAGGCTCCCATTGGGATTCAGTACTTC. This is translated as CASSLGQAPIGIQYF.